These 24 T cell receptor beta chains originate from one sample sequenced in a study of neurological immune-mediated disorders. Time point specified: longitudinal time-point 1 (baseline). MiXCR, applied by TCRdb to the 5' RACE reads, yields one record per CDR3 protein. The profile covers roughly 36,000 distinct CDR3 sequences, with around 2.9% appearing a single time and roughly 7.7% taken by the ten largest. The specimen sequenced was PBMCs. These receptors were taken from a woman in her sixties with multiple sclerosis.

This clonotype was counted many times. The CDR3 sequence is CASSYSPTGRSYNEQFF. In nucleotides, the CDR3 is TGTGCCAGCAGTTACTCCCCAACAGGGAGGTCCTACAATGAGCAGTTCTTC. The chain couples TRBV6-5 to TRBJ2-1; D could derive from TRBD1 or TRBD2 (6 bases each). This CDR3 has 17 residues. CDR1 is MNHEY and CDR2 is SVGAGI in the germline V gene. V lost 0 bases to trimming and J lost 1 base, with 13 bases between them.

The sample holds many counts of this clonotype. The chain couples TRBV12-3 or TRBV12-4 to TRBJ2-1, with 8 bases matching TRBD2. With V trimmed by 5 bases and J by 2 bases, 8 bases remained unmatched. The CDR3 consists of 16 residues. The CDR3 DNA sequence: TGTGCCAGCAGTCCCCGGGGGGGAGCCCCCTACAATGAGCAGTTCTTC. Protein: CASSPRGGAPYNEQFF.

This clonotype was seen ten or more times. The genes are TRBV6-1 and TRBJ2-5, with D possibly TRBD2 on 5 matching bases. There are 15 residues in the CDR3. Germline lookup yields CDR1 MNHNS and CDR2 SASEGT. With 6 bases removed from V and 0 bases from J, the gap between germline ends came to 14 bases. CDR3 in DNA: TGTGCCAGCAGCCTCACCCTAGCTTACCAAGAGACCCAGTACTTC. The encoded protein is CASSLTLAYQETQYF.

This clonotype was counted at least ten times. V and J are TRBV5-1 and TRBJ2-3; possible D gene TRBD1, 5 bases. The CDR3 is made up of 14 amino acids. Trimming stripped 7 bases from V and 2 bases from J, with 14 bases between. The germline CDR1 and CDR2 sequences are SGHRS and YFSETQ. CDR3 bases: TGCGCCAGCTTGGAGACAGTCGCCACAGATACGCAGTATTTT. Its protein product is CASLETVATDTQYF.

This clonotype was counted many times. The chain joins TRBV25-1 to TRBJ1-1; perhaps TRBD1 as D (6 bases). Germline values: CDR1 MGHDK, CDR2 SYGVNS. The CDR3 has 14 amino acids. The V end lost 6 bases, the J end lost 4 bases, and 15 bases lay between the germline ends. The CDR3 nucleotides read TGTGCCAGCAGACCCGAACAGGGATCCACTGAAGCTTTCTTT. Encoded protein: CASRPEQGSTEAFF. Based on the CDR3 plus reference TRBV25-1 and TRBJ1-1, the full variable domain is EADIYQTPRYLVIGTGKKITLECSQTMGHDKMYWYQQDPGMELHLIHYSYGVNSTEKGDLSSESTVSRIRTEHFPLTLESARPSHTSQYLCASRPEQGSTEAFFGQGTRLTVV.

This clonotype was detected many times. The chain is built from TRBV5-1 and TRBJ1-1, with a possible D match to TRBD1 (5 bases). Per germline, CDR1 SGHRS and CDR2 YFSETQ. This CDR3 has 14 amino acids. Trimming left V 4 bases short and J 0 bases short, with 10 bases between. The CDR3 DNA is TGCGCCAGCAGCCGAGGGACTTTGAACACTGAAGCTTTCTTT. Residues: CASSRGTLNTEAFF.

This clonotype was counted ten times or more. This chain uses TRBV20-1 with TRBJ2-2, with 7 bases fitting TRBD2. J lost 0 bases, V lost 8 bases, and 9 bases had no gene match. The CDR3 runs 15 residues. CDR1 and CDR2 (germline): DFQATT, SNEGSKA (reference sequence). CDR3 DNA sequence: TGCAGTACCCGCGTGGGGGGGTCGAACACCGGGGAGCTGTTTTTT. Encoded protein: CSTRVGGSNTGELFF.

This clonotype was observed at least ten times. The chain links TRBV7-6 to TRBJ2-3; D is ambiguous. V was trimmed by 3 bases and J by 3 bases, leaving 10 bases between them. CDR1 is SGHVS and CDR2 is FNYEAQ in the germline V gene. This CDR3 has 14 amino acids. Here the CDR3 DNA reads TGTGCCAGCAGCTTTAGTAAACGGACAGATACGCAGTATTTT. Residues: CASSFSKRTDTQYF.

This clonotype was counted at least ten times. The chain has TRBV20-1 and TRBJ1-4, with TRBD1 identical over 7 bases. CDR1 is DFQATT, CDR2 SNEGSKA, per germline (reference sequence). The V and J ends lost 6 bases and 8 bases, in that order; junction bases with no gene match: 9. The CDR3 is made up of 13 amino acids. The CDR3 DNA follows: TGCAGTGCCAGGACAGGCCAAGGGGAAAAACTGTTTTTT. The encoded protein is CSARTGQGEKLFF.

This clonotype was seen ten or more times. The J gene is TRBJ2-4, the V gene TRBV24-1; the D gene is possibly TRBD1 (6 bases). V was trimmed by 5 bases and J by 5 bases, leaving 15 bases between them. The CDR3 runs 15 residues. Germline-derived CDR1 and CDR2 are KGHDR and SFDVKD. The CDR3 bases are TGTGCCACCAGTGGCTCCACAGGGTTTGAAAACATTCAGTACTTC. This translates into CATSGSTGFENIQYF.

This clonotype was observed at least ten times. The chain recombines TRBV12-3 or TRBV12-4 with TRBJ1-3; D is undetermined. Trimming shortened V by 6 bases and J by 0 bases, and 12 bases separated the two germline ends. The CDR3 runs to 15 residues. This CDR3 is CASSQLAYSGNTIYF. CDR3 bases: TGTGCCAGCAGCCAACTGGCATACTCTGGAAACACCATATATTTT.

This clonotype was seen ten or more times. The chain combines TRBV3-1 with TRBJ1-5; D remains unclear. V was trimmed by 1 base and J by 7 bases, leaving 5 bases between them. This CDR3 is built from 12 residues. CDR1 is LGHDT and CDR2 is YNNKEL in the germline V gene (reference sequence). CDR3 residues: CASSQGSQPQHF. The CDR3 DNA sequence: TGTGCCAGCAGCCAAGGGTCCCAGCCCCAGCATTTT. Supplemented by reference TRBV3-1 and TRBJ1-5, the full variable domain reads DTAVSQTPKYLVTQMGNDKSIKCEQNLGHDTMYWYKQDSKKFLKIMFSYNNKELIINETVPNRFSPKSPDKAHLNLHINSLELGDSAVYFCASSQGSQPQHFGDGTRLSIL.

In its sample, this clonotype was seen many times. The V gene is TRBV7-9, the J gene TRBJ1-1; 7 bases map to TRBD1. V trimming: 5 bases; J trimming: 2 bases; junction bases outside the gene matches: 8. Germline assignment: CDR1 SEHNR and CDR2 FQNEAQ (reference sequence). The CDR3 is made up of 15 amino acids. The CDR3 loop reads CASSPRQGGNTEAFF. CDR3 nucleotide sequence: TGTGCCAGCAGCCCACGACAGGGTGGAAACACTGAAGCTTTCTTT.

This clonotype has just one count. This may be a read error, as it is one base from a much larger clone. The chain combines TRBV24-1 with TRBJ2-1; TRBD1 matches 11 bases. Looked up from germline, CDR1 is KGHDR and CDR2 is SFDVKD. The CDR3 covers 15 residues. The CDR3 DNA sequence: TGTGCCACCCGCGGACAGGGGGCCCTCGGCAATGCGCAGTTCTTC. Protein product: CATRGQGALGNAQFF.

This clonotype occurred many times. The chain joins TRBV18 to TRBJ2-1, with 11 bases matching TRBD2. Trimming cost V 3 bases and J 6 bases; bases outside gene matches: 10. CDR1 and CDR2 (germline): KGHSH, LQKENI. The CDR3 contains 17 residues. CDR3 region: CASSPLAGGEVGNEQFF. The CDR3 DNA reads TGTGCCAGCTCACCTCTAGCGGGGGGCGAGGTAGGCAATGAGCAGTTCTTC.

Many counts were recorded for this clonotype. V gene TRBV5-1 combines with J gene TRBJ2-3; 9 bases match TRBD1. With 4 bases clipped from V and 4 bases from J, the junction kept 4 bases outside the gene matches. Germline loops: CDR1 SGHRS, CDR2 YFSETQ. The CDR3 is 14 amino acids. Here the CDR3 reads CASSARQGADTQYF. CDR3 coding DNA: TGCGCCAGCAGCGCCCGACAGGGGGCAGATACGCAGTATTTT.

At least ten counts were recorded for this clonotype. This chain joins TRBV20-1 and TRBJ2-2; no clear D. The germline V gene has CDR1 DFQATT and CDR2 SNEGSKA (reference sequence). V was pared by 6 bases and J by 8 bases, with 19 bases between. The length of the CDR3 is 14 residues. The CDR3 protein is CSAFPRVAGGELFF. Here the CDR3 DNA reads TGCAGTGCCTTCCCAAGGGTGGCTGGGGGGGAGCTGTTTTTT.

In this sample, this clonotype turned up many times. The chain's CDR3 is CATSQQRTGRVLGYTF. The CDR3 nucleotides read TGTGCCACCAGCCAACAAAGGACAGGGAGGGTTCTTGGCTACACCTTC. V is TRBV15 and J is TRBJ1-2; 8 bases match TRBD1. CDR1 and CDR2 (germline): LNHNV, YYDKDF (reference sequence). This CDR3 comprises 16 residues. V lost 5 bases and J lost 7; bases outside the gene matches: 15.

Ten or more counts support this clonotype. This chain connects TRBV5-1 to TRBJ1-1; 9 positions match TRBD1. The V and J ends lost 6 bases and 3 bases, in that order; junction bases with no gene match: 6. Germline CDR1 is SGHRS and CDR2 is YFSETQ. The CDR3 is made up of 14 amino acids. The CDR3 loop reads CASTRTGVDTEAFF. The CDR3 region has the DNA TGCGCCAGCACAAGGACAGGGGTGGACACTGAAGCTTTCTTT.

This clonotype was seen at least ten times. J is TRBJ1-3 and V is TRBV5-6; 7 nucleotides match TRBD1. The germline V gene encodes CDR1 SGHDT and CDR2 YYEEEE. The CDR3 runs 14 residues. J was trimmed by 6 bases and V by 4 bases; bases with no gene match: 7. The CDR3 nucleotides are TGTGCCAGCAGCCCGGACAGGAAGAAAAACACCATATATTTT. It yields the protein CASSPDRKKNTIYF.

Ten or more counts support this clonotype. V is TRBV4-2 and J is TRBJ1-1; 10 bases fit TRBD1. The ends lost 4 bases at V and 11 bases at J; junction bases unmatched: 4. The germline V gene encodes CDR1 LGHNA and CDR2 YNFKEQ. The CDR3 length is 12 residues. CDR3 region: CASSPDRGIAFF. CDR3 DNA sequence: TGTGCCAGCAGCCCGGACAGGGGGATTGCTTTCTTT.

This clonotype was counted at least ten times. V is TRBV6-1 and J is TRBJ2-3, with D maybe TRBD1 (6 bases). Per the germline V gene, CDR1 is MNHNS and CDR2 is SASEGT. The V and J ends lost 6 bases and 2 bases respectively, with 18 bases between them. The CDR3 length is 16 residues. This CDR3 reads CASRRGSQGPTDTQYF. The DNA for the CDR3 is TGTGCCAGCAGGAGGGGTTCCCAGGGGCCCACAGATACGCAGTATTTT.

The chain recombines TRBV18 with TRBJ2-1, with no clear D. This CDR3 has 12 amino acids. Germline CDR1 KGHSH, CDR2 LQKENI. V lost 3 bases and J lost 7, with 7 bases in between. The CDR3 here is CASSPGRNEQFF. The CDR3 DNA follows: TGTGCCAGCTCACCCGGAAGGAATGAGCAGTTCTTC.

This clonotype appeared many times. The chain couples TRBV5-1 to TRBJ2-6, with D perhaps matching TRBD1 or TRBD2 (6 bases each). Trimming took 2 bases from V and 1 from J, leaving 13 bases between them. Germline lookup yields CDR1 SGHRS and CDR2 YFSETQ. The length of the CDR3 is 17 residues. The CDR3 DNA reads TGCGCCAGCAGCTTAACAGGGAGGACTTCTGGGGCCAACGTCCTGACTTTC. It translates to CASSLTGRTSGANVLTF. Supplemented by reference TRBV5-1 and TRBJ2-6, the full variable domain reads KAGVTQTPRYLIKTRGQQVTLSCSPISGHRSVSWYQQTPGQGLQFLFEYFSETQRNKGNFPGRFSGRQFSNSRSEMNVSTLELGDSALYLCASSLTGRTSGANVLTFGAGSRLTVL.